This is a list of T cell receptor beta chains from one sample in a study of shared clonotypes between healthy human individuals. TCRdb's copy holds only in-frame clones and misses some; the assay was immunoSEQ multiplex PCR. The profile covers 700,000 or so clones, with about two thirds appearing a single time and about 1.7% taken by the ten largest. Sequenced: memory CD4+ T cells sorted from blood. These receptors all come from a woman under 40 in good health. Each CDR3 is given with its conserved first and last residue. Each record gives: clone size, D gene, V gene, J gene, CDR3 protein, CDR3 DNA. D genes are given only for firm matches. Part of the rows lack a size; the others show once, few, many or a class for expanded clones.

-	TRBD2	TRBV29-1	TRBJ2-1	CSTNEPSGTYNEQFF	TGCAGCACCAATGAACCTAGCGGAACCTACAATGAGCAGTTCTTC
-	TRBD2	TRBV7-9	TRBJ2-1	CASSPPGGEDNEQFF	TGTGCCAGCTCCCCACCGGGGGGAGAGGACAATGAGCAGTTCTTC
-	TRBD1	TRBV7-8	TRBJ2-1	CASSRQGAPLYNEQFF	TGTGCCAGCAGCCGACAGGGGGCACCTCTCTACAATGAGCAGTTCTTC
-	TRBD1	TRBV7-8	TRBJ2-7	CASSFDRGQKYF	TGTGCCAGCAGCTTTGACAGGGGGCAGAAGTACTTC
-	-	TRBV5-1	TRBJ2-3	CASSLGAEYSTDTQYF	TGCGCCAGCAGCTTGGGGGCAGAATATAGCACAGATACGCAGTATTTT
-	TRBD2	TRBV2	TRBJ2-5	CASSGSSGSYGETQYF	TGTGCCAGCAGTGGATCTAGCGGGAGTTACGGAGAGACCCAGTACTTC
once	-	TRBV7-9	TRBJ1-2	CASSKADNYGYTF	TGTGCCAGCAGCAAGGCAGATAACTATGGCTACACCTTC
-	TRBD2	TRBV27	TRBJ2-5	CASSPGSLGGETQYF	TGTGCCAGCAGTCCTGGTAGTTTGGGGGGGGAGACCCAGTACTTC
-	-	TRBV4-2	TRBJ1-1	CASSQEKSSTANTEAFF	TGTGCCAGCAGCCAAGAAAAGAGTTCGACAGCGAACACTGAAGCTTTCTTT
-	-	TRBV28	TRBJ2-1	CASRVSVSYNEQFF	TGTGCCAGCAGAGTATCTGTCTCCTACAATGAGCAGTTCTTC
-	TRBD2	TRBV28	TRBJ2-3	CASSLASGGWGVTDTQYF	TGTGCCAGCAGTTTGGCCAGCGGGGGGTGGGGTGTCACAGATACGCAGTATTTT
-	-	TRBV7-9	TRBJ2-3	CASRGQGGITDTQYF	TGTGCCAGCAGGGGCCAGGGGGGAATCACAGATACGCAGTATTTT
-	-	TRBV10-1	TRBJ2-7	CASSEGSGSSEQYF	TGCGCCAGCAGTGAGGGTTCGGGGTCGTCAGAGCAGTACTTC
-	-	TRBV2	TRBJ1-2	CASSEARGGSYGYTF	TGTGCCAGCAGTGAAGCGAGGGGGGGCTCCTATGGCTACACCTTC
-	-	TRBV11-1	TRBJ2-1	CASSLKRSGLVHNEQFF	TGTGCCAGCAGCTTAAAAAGGAGCGGGCTGGTACACAATGAGCAGTTCTTC
few	-	TRBV30	TRBJ1-4	CAWSVKGRENEKLFF	TGTGCCTGGAGTGTAAAAGGGAGAGAAAATGAAAAACTGTTTTTT
-	-	TRBV15	TRBJ1-1	CATSPGANTEAFF	TGTGCCACCAGCCCGGGGGCGAACACTGAAGCTTTCTTT
-	TRBD1	TRBV4-1	TRBJ1-5	CASSPRQGGWPQHF	TGCGCCAGCAGCCCACGACAGGGAGGTTGGCCCCAGCATTTT
-	TRBD1	TRBV5-1	TRBJ1-3	CASSLGDSYSGNTIYF	TGCGCCAGCAGCTTGGGGGACAGCTACTCTGGAAACACCATATATTTT
-	TRBD2	TRBV19	TRBJ2-1	CASSTVPGLAGGYGQFF	TGTGCCAGTAGTACCGTCCCGGGACTAGCGGGAGGTTATGGGCAGTTCTTC
-	-	TRBV5-4	TRBJ2-7	CASSLLLASHEQYF	TGTGCCAGCAGCTTGCTCCTAGCGAGCCACGAGCAGTACTTC
-	-	TRBV7-9	TRBJ1-1	CASSLSGENTEAFF	TGTGCCAGCAGCTTATCGGGAGAGAACACTGAAGCTTTCTTT
-	-	TRBV7-9	TRBJ2-3	CASSFWGSSHGSTDTQYF	TGTGCCAGCAGCTTCTGGGGCAGCTCCCATGGTAGCACAGATACGCAGTATTTT
-	-	TRBV7-8	TRBJ2-3	CASSLVPGGGIDTQYF	TGTGCCAGCAGCTTAGTACCGGGTGGGGGGATAGATACGCAGTATTTT
-	-	TRBV5-1	TRBJ1-1	CASREGTVNTEAFF	TGCGCCAGCAGGGAGGGAACCGTGAACACTGAAGCTTTCTTT
once	-	TRBV10-2	TRBJ2-2	CASSESVELFF	TGCGCCAGCAGTGAGAGTGTGGAGCTGTTTTTT
-	-	TRBV19	TRBJ2-6	CASSLSTVSSGANVLTF	TGTGCCAGTAGCCTTTCGACGGTTAGCTCTGGGGCCAACGTCCTGACTTTC
-	TRBD2	TRBV5-1	TRBJ2-1	CASSWRSGSSYNEQFF	TGCGCCAGCAGCTGGCGTAGCGGGAGTTCCTACAATGAGCAGTTCTTC
-	TRBD1	TRBV7-6	TRBJ2-2	CASRSPWQTGVTGELFF	TGTGCCAGCAGGAGTCCCTGGCAGACAGGGGTCACCGGGGAGCTGTTTTTT
-	-	TRBV2	TRBJ1-3	CASSEEGGSGNTIYF	TGTGCCAGCAGTGAAGAGGGCGGGTCTGGAAACACCATATATTTT
-	-	TRBV10-1	TRBJ1-1	CASSEFEYTEAFF	TGCGCCAGCAGTGAGTTTGAGTACACTGAAGCTTTCTTT
-	-	TRBV28	TRBJ1-5	CASSKNTRTVSNQPQHF	TGTGCCAGCAGCAAGAATACCCGGACAGTCAGCAATCAGCCCCAGCATTTT
-	TRBD2	TRBV5-6	TRBJ2-7	CASSLGLAGRRYEQYF	TGTGCCAGCAGCTTGGGTCTAGCGGGACGAAGATACGAGCAGTACTTC
-	TRBD2	TRBV6-4	TRBJ2-1	CASSVRAYGGGPSEQFF	TGTGCCAGCAGTGTCCGGGCGTACGGGGGAGGGCCCAGTGAGCAGTTCTTC
-	TRBD2	TRBV25-1	TRBJ2-7	CASEGGPTYEQYF	TGTGCCAGCGAGGGAGGGCCCACCTACGAGCAGTACTTC
-	-	TRBV27	TRBJ2-1	CASSSQGGGDSYNEQFF	TGTGCCAGCAGTTCCCAGGGTGGGGGCGACTCCTACAATGAGCAGTTCTTC
-	TRBD1	TRBV5-1	TRBJ2-7	CASSLPTGGDEQYF	TGCGCCAGCAGCTTGCCGACAGGGGGCGACGAGCAGTACTTC
-	-	TRBV29-1	TRBJ1-1	CSAGRGTPFGVNTEAFF	TGCAGCGCCGGGCGGGGGACACCTTTTGGGGTGAACACTGAAGCTTTCTTT
-	-	TRBV2	TRBJ2-7	CASSEASGWDYEQYF	TGTGCCAGCAGTGAAGCGTCGGGGTGGGATTACGAGCAGTACTTC
-	-	TRBV28	TRBJ1-2	CASSLTGHYGYTF	TGTGCCAGCAGCCTGACCGGACACTATGGCTACACCTTC
few	-	TRBV5-1	TRBJ2-5	CASSQNGESQETQYF	TGCGCCAGCAGCCAAAACGGGGAGTCACAAGAGACCCAGTACTTC
-	-	TRBV16	TRBJ2-3	CASSQSRDTQYF	TGTGCCAGCAGCCAATCGAGAGATACGCAGTATTTT
-	TRBD1	TRBV6-1	TRBJ2-5	CASSGYPGQGRETQYF	TGTGCCAGCAGTGGATATCCGGGACAGGGGCGGGAGACCCAGTACTTC
few	-	TRBV6-4	TRBJ2-7	CASSDLVAEARHF	TGTGCCAGCAGTGACCTTGTGGCAGAAGCGCGCCACTTC
-	-	TRBV27	TRBJ2-2	CASSFYRDTGELFF	TGTGCCAGCAGTTTTTACAGAGACACCGGGGAGCTGTTTTTT
-	-	TRBV29-1	TRBJ1-1	CSVDSRNTEAFF	TGCAGCGTTGACAGCCGGAACACTGAAGCTTTCTTT
few	-	TRBV7-9	TRBJ1-1	CASRLQGSKNTEAFF	TGTGCCAGCAGATTACAGGGCAGTAAGAACACTGAAGCTTTCTTT
few	-	TRBV9	TRBJ1-2	CASSRLGSGDGYTF	TGTGCCAGCAGCCGCCTCGGGTCAGGTGATGGCTACACCTTC
-	-	TRBV7-2	TRBJ2-7	CASTTGLYEQYF	TGTGCCAGCACGACGGGGCTTTACGAGCAGTACTTC
-	-	TRBV7-8	TRBJ2-5	CASSSTENQETQYF	TGTGCCAGCAGCTCGACAGAAAACCAAGAGACCCAGTACTTC
-	TRBD2	TRBV2	TRBJ2-1	CASRGGTSGRNSYNEQFF	TGTGCCAGCAGAGGCGGGACTAGCGGGCGAAACTCCTACAATGAGCAGTTCTTC
many	-	TRBV15	TRBJ2-3	CATSRAGSGVHTQYF	TGTGCCACCAGCAGAGCGGGGTCAGGGGTACATACGCAGTATTTT
few	-	TRBV18	TRBJ1-1	CASSPKAAVNTEAFF	TGTGCCAGCTCACCAAAGGCAGCCGTGAACACTGAAGCTTTCTTT
once	-	TRBV5-1	TRBJ2-7	CASSLVDREQYF	TGCGCCAGCAGCTTGGTTGACCGCGAGCAGTACTTC
-	-	TRBV5-5	TRBJ2-7	CASSLGPLTTYEQYF	TGTGCCAGCAGCTTGGGACCGCTTACTACCTACGAGCAGTACTTC
-	-	TRBV7-6	TRBJ2-2	CASSSRMQGAGELFF	TGTGCCAGCAGCTCACGAATGCAGGGAGCCGGGGAGCTGTTTTTT
-	-	TRBV4-1	TRBJ2-7	CASSQATGTTYEQYF	TGCGCCAGCAGCCAAGCAACAGGGACGACCTACGAGCAGTACTTC
-	-	TRBV28	TRBJ2-4	CASSPGQQIAKNIQYF	TGTGCCAGCAGCCCTGGACAGCAAATAGCCAAAAACATTCAGTACTTC
-	-	TRBV2	TRBJ2-3	CASSERGGLSGTDTQYF	TGTGCCAGCAGTGAAAGGGGTGGGTTAAGTGGAACAGATACGCAGTATTTT